The 18 T cell receptor beta chains presented below share a single source sample, sequenced in a study of spatial heterogeneity in lung cancer. Specified time point: sample taken at primary tumor resection. TCRdb independently ran MiXCR on the 5' RACE reads; one entry per CDR3 protein. The sample consists of over 14,000 distinct CDR3 sequences, 3.6% of them appearing once. Sequencing used normal lung tissue next to the tumor, obtained at surgery. The receptor set was obtained from a male donor with early-stage non-small cell lung cancer.

In its sample, this clonotype was seen many times. In a library made to pick up alpha chains, this beta chain is a stray read with a size that means little. The genes are TRBV11-3 and TRBJ2-3; TRBD2 aligns across 11 bases. The CDR3 covers 16 residues. CDR1 is SGHNT, CDR2 YENEEA, per germline. V shed 4 bases and J 5 bases; nucleotides not matched to a gene: 8. CDR3 loop: CASSSVTSGSLDTQYF. CDR3 DNA: TGTGCCAGCAGCTCCGTTACTAGCGGGAGCTTAGATACGCAGTATTTT.

This clonotype occurred many times. The library was designed around alpha chains, so this beta chain is a stray read whose abundance carries little weight. V gene TRBV20-1 combines with J gene TRBJ1-4; D is ambiguous. In germline, CDR1 is DFQATT, CDR2 SNEGSKA (reference sequence). Trimming cost V 3 bases and J 8 bases, with 16 bases left between them. The CDR3 is made up of 14 amino acids. As DNA, the CDR3 is TGCAGTGCTAGTTCCGGTATAATGAACGAAAAACTGTTTTTT. Encoded protein: CSASSGIMNEKLFF.

This clonotype was counted at least ten times. This beta chain came through as a stray read in a library set up for alpha chains, and its size says little. This rearrangement joins TRBV18 to TRBJ2-3; D gene unclear. The CDR3 is 11 amino acids. Trimming removed 4 bases at V and 4 bases at J, with 3 bases between. CDR1 and CDR2 (germline): KGHSH, LQKENI. The CDR3 is CASSLSDTQYF. CDR3 bases: TGTGCCAGCTCACTCTCAGATACGCAGTATTTT.

This clonotype showed up many times. The library was prepared for alpha chains; this beta chain is a stray read, so its frequency means little. The V and J genes are TRBV13 and TRBJ1-2; possibly TRBD1 for D (6 bases). The V end was cut by 1 base, the J end by 8 bases, with 8 bases between. The CDR3 consists of 12 residues. Germline V lookup: CDR1 PRHDT, CDR2 FYEKMQ (reference sequence). The CDR3 loop reads CASSLDRVGYTF. In nucleotides, the CDR3 is TGTGCCAGCAGCTTAGACAGGGTAGGCTACACCTTC.

This clonotype is classed as medium-sized. This beta chain is off target for a library built for alpha chains, so its abundance means little. The chain is built from TRBV7-2 and TRBJ2-3; TRBD2 matches 10 bases. Germline values: CDR1 SGHTA, CDR2 FQGNSA. This CDR3 is 16 amino acids long. Trimming at V came to 3 bases and at J to 4 bases, leaving 7 bases not matched to a gene. The CDR3 is CASSFASGSVSDTQYF. CDR3 coding DNA: TGTGCCAGCAGCTTTGCTAGCGGGAGTGTATCAGATACGCAGTATTTT.

The sample holds many counts of this clonotype. This beta chain came through as a stray read in a library set up for alpha chains, and its size says little. J is TRBJ2-1 and V is TRBV24-1; D perhaps matches TRBD1 (6 bases). The CDR3 has 14 amino acids. The germline CDR1 and CDR2 sequences are KGHDR and SFDVKD. V was shortened by 10 bases and J by 4 bases, with 16 bases between the two germline ends. The DNA of the CDR3 is TGTGCCACAAGAGGGGCAGGGGAATACAATGAGCAGTTCTTC. This codes for CATRGAGEYNEQFF.

This clonotype was counted many times. This beta chain represents an off-target read in a library built for alpha chains; its size is of limited meaning. The chain uses TRBV11-2 and TRBJ2-3; D is possibly TRBD2 (6 bases). V was clipped by 0 bases and J by 2 bases, with 9 bases between them. This CDR3 is built from 15 residues. The V gene's germline CDR1 is SGHAT and CDR2 FQNNGV. This CDR3 is CASSLDSGFTDTQYF. The DNA of the CDR3 is TGTGCCAGCAGCTTAGATAGCGGCTTCACAGATACGCAGTATTTT.

This clonotype was seen repeatedly, ten times or more. This beta chain lies outside the target of a library built for alpha chains; its clone size means little. The chain joins TRBV7-3 to TRBJ2-3; D is possibly TRBD2 (7 bases). The germline gives CDR1 SGHTA, CDR2 FQGTGA. This CDR3 comprises 17 residues. V gave up 5 bases and J gave up 0 bases, with 18 bases separating them. The CDR3 is CASSPGASGSSTDTQYF. The CDR3 region has the DNA TGTGCCAGCAGCCCGGGGGCTAGCGGTTCTAGCACAGATACGCAGTATTTT.

This clonotype was picked up many times. This beta chain turned up in a library designed for alpha chains; as an off-target read, its abundance says little. The rearrangement links TRBV27 to TRBJ2-3, with TRBD2 matching 15 bases. V dropped 4 bases and J dropped 9; count of bases not matched to a gene: 14. This CDR3 has 18 amino acids. Per germline, CDR1 MNHEY and CDR2 SMNVEV (reference sequence). Here the CDR3 reads CASSSGLAGGPVVGTQYF. DNA for the CDR3: TGTGCCAGCAGTTCAGGACTAGCGGGAGGGCCGGTCGTAGGAACGCAGTATTTT.

This clonotype was seen at least ten times. This beta chain is off target for a library built for alpha chains, so its abundance means little. The rearrangement uses TRBV27 and TRBJ2-3, with 16 bases that match TRBD2. Per the germline V gene, CDR1 is MNHEY and CDR2 is SMNVEV (reference sequence). Unmatched junction bases numbered 4, after V lost 4 bases and J lost 3 bases. CDR3 length: 17 amino acids. The CDR3 DNA is TGTGCCAGCAGTTCGGGACTAGCGGGAGGGCCAACAGATACGCAGTATTTT. It specifies CASSSGLAGGPTDTQYF.

At least ten counts were recorded for this clonotype. For a library built for alpha chains, this beta chain is a stray read; little rests on its size. The CDR3 DNA sequence: TGTGCCAGCAGCTTTAGCGGGCGCTGGGGCACAGATACGCAGTATTTT. Protein sequence: CASSFSGRWGTDTQYF. V usage is TRBV5-4 and J usage is TRBJ2-3; TRBD2 matches at 7 bases. With 2 bases clipped from V and 1 base from J, the junction kept 7 bases outside the gene matches. This CDR3 is built from 16 residues. CDR1 SGHNT and CDR2 YYREEE come from the germline V gene (reference sequence).

There are many counts of this clonotype. Because this beta chain is a stray read in a library intended to capture alpha chains, its abundance should not be given much weight. This chain connects TRBV14 to TRBJ2-1, with TRBD2 identical over 8 bases. Trimming at V came to 0 bases and at J to 0 bases, leaving 7 bases not matched to a gene. The germline gives CDR1 SGHDN, CDR2 FVKESK. CDR3 length: 18 amino acids. CDR3 nucleotide sequence: TGTGCCAGCAGCCAAGAGGGCGGGAGGAGGGGCTCCTACAATGAGCAGTTCTTC. Its protein is CASSQEGGRRGSYNEQFF.

This clonotype was seen ten or more times. This beta chain came through as a stray read in a library set up for alpha chains, and its size says little. The chain couples TRBV10-3 to TRBJ1-1, with D perhaps TRBD1 (5 bases). The CDR3 is made up of 12 amino acids. Trimming removed 5 bases from V and 7 bases from J, with 11 bases in between. The germline CDR1 and CDR2 sequences are ENHRY and SYGVKD. DNA for the CDR3: TGTGCCATCAGTTCCTCAGGGTTTGAAGCTTTCTTT. It encodes CAISSSGFEAFF.

This clonotype was observed many times. This beta chain was picked up by a library intended for alpha chains and is off target, so its count carries little meaning. The chain's CDR3 is CASRMGLAGSTDTQYF. CDR3 DNA: TGTGCCAGCAGGATGGGACTAGCGGGAAGCACAGATACGCAGTATTTT. The chain employs TRBV6-1 and TRBJ2-3, with TRBD2 matching 13 bases. V shed 6 bases and J 0 bases; nucleotides not matched to a gene: 3. There are 16 residues in the CDR3. The germline V gene encodes CDR1 MNHNS and CDR2 SASEGT.

This clonotype occurred many times. This beta chain slipped into a library made for alpha chains as a stray read, so its size is not meaningful. For the CDR3, the DNA is TGCGCCAGCAGTGAGACTAATGGTCATCGGGACGAGCAGTACTTC. Translation: CASSETNGHRDEQYF. V gene TRBV10-1 combines with J gene TRBJ2-7; D not certain. Trimming shortened V by 2 bases and J by 5 bases, and 16 bases separated the two germline ends. CDR1 WNHNN and CDR2 SYGVQD come from the germline V gene (reference sequence). The CDR3 contains 15 residues.

This clonotype is medium-sized (0.01 to 0.1%) in the sample. This beta chain came through as a stray read in a library set up for alpha chains, and its size says little. V usage is TRBV6-1 and J usage is TRBJ1-5; unclear D gene. Trimming removed 0 bases at V and 3 bases at J, with 21 bases between. CDR3 length: 19 residues. CDR1 and CDR2 (germline): MNHNS, SASEGT. As DNA, the CDR3 is TGTGCCAGCAGTGAAGCGATTCGCTCGGTAGGGCATATCAATCAGCCCCAGCATTTT. Amino acid sequence: CASSEAIRSVGHINQPQHF.

This clonotype is medium-sized (0.01 to 0.1%) in the sample. In a library made to pick up alpha chains, this beta chain is a stray read with a size that means little. The V gene is TRBV6-2 or TRBV6-3, the J gene TRBJ2-1; TRBD2 matches at 9 bases. Losses at the gene ends were 4 bases for V and 4 bases for J; bases not matched to a gene: 8. Germline lookup yields CDR1 MNHEY and CDR2 SVGEGT. The CDR3 loop spans 16 amino acids. The CDR3 DNA sequence: TGTGCCAGCAGTTCCTTCAGGACTAGCGTTTACAATGAGCAGTTCTTC. Protein sequence: CASSSFRTSVYNEQFF.

In its sample, this clonotype was seen many times. Being off target in a library aimed at alpha chains, this beta chain has a size of little meaning. The V call is TRBV6-5, the J call TRBJ2-7, with 7 bases that match TRBD1. Germline CDR1 and CDR2: MNHEY and SVGAGI. V trimming: 5 bases; J trimming: 8 bases; junction bases outside the gene matches: 6. The CDR3 runs to 12 residues. CDR3 sequence reads: CASSPGTEKQYF. As DNA, the CDR3 is TGTGCCAGCAGTCCCGGGACAGAAAAGCAGTACTTC.